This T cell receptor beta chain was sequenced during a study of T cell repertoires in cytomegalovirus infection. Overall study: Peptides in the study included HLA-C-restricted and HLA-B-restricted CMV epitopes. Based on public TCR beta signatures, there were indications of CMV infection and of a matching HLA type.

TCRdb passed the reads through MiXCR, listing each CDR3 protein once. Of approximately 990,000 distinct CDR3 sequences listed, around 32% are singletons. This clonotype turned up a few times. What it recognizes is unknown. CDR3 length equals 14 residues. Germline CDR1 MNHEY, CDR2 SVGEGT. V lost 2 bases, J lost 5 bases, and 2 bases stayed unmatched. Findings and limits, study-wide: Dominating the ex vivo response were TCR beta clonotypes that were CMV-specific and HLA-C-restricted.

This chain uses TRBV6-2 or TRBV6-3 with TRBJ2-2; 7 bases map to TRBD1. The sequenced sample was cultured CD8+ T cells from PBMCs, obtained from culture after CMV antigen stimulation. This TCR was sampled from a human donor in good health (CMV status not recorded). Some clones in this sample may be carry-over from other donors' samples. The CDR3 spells CASSYRQGTGELFF. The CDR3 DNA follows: TGTGCCAGCAGTTACCGACAGGGAACCGGGGAGCTGTTTTTT.